One and the same sample provided the 4 T cell receptor beta chains below, sequenced in a study of T cells in localized non-small cell lung cancer. The table came from immunoSEQ multiplex PCR; TCRdb's copy has only in-frame clones and leaves some out. The sample holds about 40,000 clones, around 90% seen once. The source was peripheral blood, collected before any cancer treatment. These receptors all stem from a man aged 18-55 years with stage I lung adenocarcinoma.

The chain links TRBV7-2 to TRBJ1-3, with D tentatively TRBD1 (5 bases). V was shortened by 5 bases and J by 0 bases, with 17 bases between the two germline ends. This CDR3 is 17 amino acids long. The germline CDR1 and CDR2 sequences are SGHTA and FQGNSA. The CDR3 sequence is CASSLTGTDRSGNTIYF. The CDR3 DNA is TGTGCCAGCAGCCTAACCGGGACGGATCGCTCTGGAAACACCATATATTTT.

This clone was observed a single time. Written as DNA, the CDR3 is TGTGCCAGCAGCTTGACAGGGGCTGCCTACAATGAGCAGTTCTTC. Encoded protein: CASSLTGAAYNEQFF. The rearrangement links TRBV5-4 to TRBJ2-1; 7 nucleotides match TRBD1. From germline, CDR1 is SGHNT and CDR2 YYREEE (reference sequence). The CDR3 is 15 amino acids. V lost 1 base, J lost 2 bases, and 3 bases stayed unmatched.

V gene TRBV4-2 combines with J gene TRBJ2-1; 9 nucleotides line up with TRBD2. Looked up from germline, CDR1 is LGHNA and CDR2 is YNFKEQ. Losses at the gene ends were 1 base for V and 2 bases for J; bases not matched to a gene: 6. CDR3 length: 17 residues. CDR3 loop: CASSQALAGGPYNEQFF. The DNA of the CDR3 is TGTGCCAGCAGCCAAGCGTTGGCGGGGGGGCCCTACAATGAGCAGTTCTTC.

The rearrangement uses TRBV2 and TRBJ2-5; D remains unclear. Deletions cut 4 bases from V and 4 bases from J, with 10 bases between. The CDR3 has 13 amino acids. In germline, CDR1 is SNHLY, CDR2 FYNNEI. CDR3: CASSADLGETQYF. The CDR3 DNA is TGTGCCAGCAGTGCCGACCTAGGAGAGACCCAGTACTTC.